These 19 T cell receptor beta chains came from one sample sequenced in a study of blood T cell repertoires in COVID-19. The data were produced by immunoSEQ multiplex PCR, yet TCRdb's version contains in-frame clones alone and is incomplete. The table lists 150,000 to 180,000 clones, approximately 73% of them singletons. The material sequenced was peripheral blood. The receptor source for this set is a woman older than 75 with acute or convalescent COVID-19.

The chain recombines TRBV7-9 with TRBJ1-5; D gene ambiguous. Germline values: CDR1 SEHNR, CDR2 FQNEAQ (reference sequence). CDR3 length equals 16 residues. V was cut by 5 bases and J by 0 bases, with 14 bases left in between. The CDR3 spells CASSPSRGNSNQPQHF. In DNA form, the CDR3 reads TGTGCCAGCAGCCCTAGCAGAGGTAATAGCAATCAGCCCCAGCATTTT.

V and J are TRBV10-3 and TRBJ1-2; D might be TRBD1 (5 bases). The V end was cut by 3 bases, the J end by 2 bases, with 31 bases between. CDR1 and CDR2 from the germline V gene are ENHRY and SYGVKD. There are 21 residues in the CDR3. The CDR3 loop reads CAISDPSGGEGGPRGNYGYTF. In DNA form, the CDR3 reads TGTGCCATCAGTGACCCCTCTGGGGGGGAGGGAGGTCCGCGGGGGAACTATGGCTACACCTTC.

This rearrangement joins TRBV14 to TRBJ2-2; the D is unclear. Trimming took 1 base from V and 4 from J, leaving 10 bases between them. Germline V gene sequence: CDR1 SGHDN, CDR2 FVKESK. CDR3 length: 15 residues. The chain's CDR3 is CASSQVAQPTGELFF. The CDR3 region has the DNA TGTGCCAGCAGCCAAGTTGCGCAACCCACCGGGGAGCTGTTTTTT. Looking up the rest from reference TRBV14 and TRBJ2-2 gives the full variable domain: EAGVTQFPSHSVIEKGQTVTLRCDPISGHDNLYWYRRVMGKEIKFLLHFVKESKQDESGMPNNRFLAERTGGTYSTLKVQPAELEDSGVYFCASSQVAQPTGELFFGEGSRLTVL.

This clone occurred a few times. The CDR3 DNA follows: TGTGCCAGCAGCCAAGGTTTAGGGGACACCGGGGAGCTGTTTTTT. Protein: CASSQGLGDTGELFF. The chain has TRBV3-1 (or the pseudogene TRBV3-2) and TRBJ2-2, with D tentatively TRBD1 (5 bases). Germline values: CDR1 LGHDT, CDR2 YNNKEL (reference sequence). The CDR3 covers 15 residues. Trimming left V 1 base short and J 3 bases short, with 9 bases between.

The genes are TRBV9 and TRBJ2-1, with TRBD2 as a possible D gene (5 bases). Germline V gene lookup returns CDR1 SGDLS and CDR2 YYNGEE. Trimming cost V 2 bases and J 9 bases, with 27 bases left between them. This CDR3 region has 18 residues. The CDR3 loop reads CASSVSNMGSSPGSEQFF. The DNA for the CDR3 is TGTGCCAGCAGCGTTTCTAATATGGGTTCATCCCCGGGGAGTGAGCAGTTCTTC.

V gene TRBV19 combines with J gene TRBJ1-5, with 8 bases that match TRBD1. Unmatched junction bases numbered 8, after V lost 3 bases and J lost 7 bases. Germline V gene lookup returns CDR1 LNHDA and CDR2 SQIVND (reference sequence). The CDR3 is 15 residues long. CDR3 nucleotides: TGTGCCAGTAGTATGGGGGACAGGAGCCTACAGCCCCAGCATTTT. Translating it yields CASSMGDRSLQPQHF.

The gene calls are TRBV19 and TRBJ2-3, with TRBD2 as a possible D gene (5 bases). Germline values: CDR1 LNHDA, CDR2 SQIVND (reference sequence). Between the trimmed V and J ends, which lost 6 bases and 2 bases, there was a span of 15 bases. This CDR3 is 15 amino acids long. The DNA of the CDR3 is TGTGCCAGTAGAAAACTAGAGGCCTTCACAGATACGCAGTATTTT. It codes for CASRKLEAFTDTQYF.

This clone was seen just once. Other DNA sequences in this sample translate to the same CDR3. The rearrangement links TRBV5-6 to TRBJ1-5, with 8 nucleotides matching TRBD1. With 4 bases clipped from V and 2 bases from J, the junction kept 2 bases outside the gene matches. This CDR3 contains 14 residues. The germline V gene has CDR1 SGHDT and CDR2 YYEEEE. In nucleotides, the CDR3 is TGTGCCAGCAGCCTGACAGGGGGCAATCAGCCCCAGCATTTT. The encoded protein is CASSLTGGNQPQHF.

The chain has TRBV19 and TRBJ2-5; D gene uncertain. Trimming pared 6 bases from V and 1 base from J, leaving 9 bases between. This CDR3 comprises 13 residues. Germline-derived CDR1 and CDR2 are LNHDA and SQIVND (reference sequence). The CDR3 region is CASSPASQETQYF. Written as DNA, the CDR3 is TGTGCCAGTAGCCCCGCCAGCCAAGAGACCCAGTACTTC.

This chain joins TRBV6-5 and TRBJ1-1; perhaps TRBD1 as D (5 bases). Trimming took 5 bases from V and 10 from J, leaving 23 bases between them. Looked up from germline, CDR1 is MNHEY and CDR2 is SVGAGI. The CDR3 consists of 15 residues. As DNA, the CDR3 is TGTGCCAGCAGTCGCCCCCTGACTGACAGCGTTGTAGCTTTCTTT. Residues: CASSRPLTDSVVAFF.

The chain uses TRBV4-3 and TRBJ1-4; D may be TRBD1 (5 bases). The ends were cut back, 3 bases at V and 8 bases at J, with 16 bases in the middle. Per the germline V gene, CDR1 is LGHNA and CDR2 is YSLEER. This CDR3 is 15 amino acids long. CDR3 nucleotides: TGCGCCAGCAGCCAGGGGGGGACGGGGGTCGAAAAACTGTTTTTT. Protein: CASSQGGTGVEKLFF.

V and J are TRBV18 and TRBJ1-1, with D tentatively TRBD1 (5 bases). The CDR3 extends over 15 amino acids. Germline V CDR1 and CDR2: KGHSH, LQKENI. V was shortened by 2 bases and J by 5 bases, with 15 bases between the two germline ends. CDR3 region: CASSPSRGAGTEAFF. In DNA form, the CDR3 reads TGTGCCAGCTCACCATCGAGGGGCGCGGGGACTGAAGCTTTCTTT. The full variable domain, rest sourced from reference TRBV18 and TRBJ1-1, is NAGVMQNPRHLVRRRGQEARLRCSPMKGHSHVYWYRQLPEEGLKFMVYLQKENIIDESGMPKERFSAEFPKEGPSILRIQQVVRGDSAAYFCASSPSRGAGTEAFFGQGTRLTVV.

The sample holds a few counts of this clone. The rearrangement links TRBV24-1 to TRBJ2-1; possible D gene TRBD2, 5 bases. V lost 5 bases and J 4 bases, leaving 11 bases between the germline ends. CDR3 length: 14 amino acids. From germline, CDR1 is KGHDR and CDR2 SFDVKD. The CDR3 coding sequence is TGTGCCACCAGTGGAGGGCCGGATTACAATGAGCAGTTCTTC. It specifies CATSGGPDYNEQFF.

The chain links TRBV6-2 or TRBV6-3 to TRBJ1-2; perhaps TRBD1 as D (6 bases). The germline gives CDR1 MNHEY, CDR2 SVGEGT. Trimming stripped 2 bases from V and 5 bases from J, with 15 bases between. The CDR3 has 15 amino acids. CDR3 protein: CASSYVAGDQYGYTF. The CDR3 nucleotides read TGTGCCAGCAGTTACGTCGCAGGGGACCAGTATGGCTACACCTTC.

The table lists this clone with a count of one. The CDR3 loop is CASKKMGTGNTEAFF. Here the CDR3 DNA reads TGTGCCAGCAAAAAAATGGGGACAGGGAACACTGAAGCTTTCTTT. The chain carries TRBV5-6 and TRBJ1-1, with 8 positions matching TRBD1. Germline CDR1 is SGHDT and CDR2 is YYEEEE. V trimming: 6 bases; J trimming: 1 base; junction bases outside the gene matches: 8. This CDR3 is built from 15 residues.

The chain recombines TRBV5-1 with TRBJ2-1, with TRBD2 matching over 10 bases. The germline V gene encodes CDR1 SGHRS and CDR2 YFSETQ. The junction had 10 bases not matched to a gene; V was cut back by 0 bases and J by 1 base. The CDR3 has 19 amino acids. This chain's CDR3 is CASSLASSGGARSYNEQFF. DNA for the CDR3: TGCGCCAGCAGCTTGGCGAGCAGCGGGGGGGCAAGGTCCTACAATGAGCAGTTCTTC.

The V gene is TRBV27, the J gene TRBJ2-1; maybe TRBD1 (8 bases). The CDR3 covers 15 residues. Trimming took 5 bases from V and 6 from J, leaving 17 bases between them. Germline V gene data show CDR1 as MNHEY and CDR2 as SMNVEV (reference sequence). Here the CDR3 reads CASSAYRGGSNEQFF. The CDR3 DNA sequence: TGTGCCAGCAGTGCATACAGGGGGGGAAGCAATGAGCAGTTCTTC.

This sequence joins TRBV1 and TRBJ1-4; the DNA was not used to check the table's D call, TRBD1. TRBV1 corresponds to a pseudogene. The CDR3 sequence is 15 residues long. The CDR3 sequence is CTSSQVDREGEKLFF. CDR3 in DNA: TGCACCAGCAGCCAGGTGGACAGGGAGGGGGAAAAACTGTTTTTT.

The chain is built from TRBV7-9 and TRBJ1-2; unclear D gene. The CDR3 spans 13 residues. CDR1 SEHNR and CDR2 FQNEAQ come from the germline V gene (reference sequence). With 1 base removed from V and 6 bases from J, the gap between germline ends came to 9 bases. CDR3 residues: CASSLGSPDGYTF. The CDR3 DNA reads as TGTGCCAGCAGCTTAGGGAGTCCGGATGGCTACACCTTC.